The clone carrying this TCR beta chain has just a few counts. The antigen is unknown. Trimming shortened V by 5 bases and J by 7 bases, and 12 bases separated the two germline ends. This CDR3 spans 13 amino acids. Germline CDR1 and CDR2: SGHTA and FQGNSA. This sample is part of a study of beta chain features in type 1 diabetes. Study-wide results and limits: Shorter TCRB CDR3s, moderately but significantly so, were found in Type 1 diabetes patients in all four CD4+ subsets.

Expressed TCRB transcripts were sequenced because the entire RNA isolate underwent reverse transcription. Method: immunoSEQ multiplex PCR; TCRdb's copy keeps in-frame clones and lacks some. The table includes 600,000 to 750,000 clones, around 12% detected once. What was sequenced was naive CD4+ T cells from blood. The chain carries TRBV7-2 and TRBJ1-5; no clear D. The clonotype was recovered from a man aged 30 to 45 with type 1 diabetes. In nucleotides, the CDR3 is TGTGCCAGCAGCCCTCTTTATGACCAGCCCCAGCATTTT. This encodes CASSPLYDQPQHF.